These 21 T cell receptor beta chains were sequenced from one sample in a study of T cells in tuberculosis. Generated by immunoSEQ multiplex PCR, the TCRdb table keeps only in-frame clones and is missing some. The sample has tens of thousands of clones, under 95% seen once. Time point reported: new active TB diagnosis, blood taken before or within 7 days of starting treatment. The sample in question was PBMCs, obtained at tuberculosis diagnosis. The source of these receptors is an adult with tuberculosis.

V gene TRBV5-1 combines with J gene TRBJ2-2; TRBD2 might be the D (6 bases). This CDR3 contains 15 residues. Germline CDR1 SGHRS, CDR2 YFSETQ. Trimming cost V 6 bases and J 1 base, with 13 bases left between them. This CDR3 is CASTSGTVNTGELFF. The CDR3 nucleotides read TGCGCCAGCACTTCCGGGACTGTGAACACCGGGGAGCTGTTTTTT.

This chain connects TRBV6-6 to TRBJ1-4; D is possibly TRBD1 (5 bases). The V gene lost 5 bases and the J gene lost 4 bases, with 8 bases spanning the gap. Looked up from germline, CDR1 is MNHNY and CDR2 is SVGAGI (reference sequence). This CDR3 has 13 amino acids. CDR3 in amino acids: CASSARVNEKLFF. DNA for the CDR3: TGTGCCAGCAGTGCCAGGGTTAATGAAAAACTGTTTTTT.

V and J are TRBV6-5 and TRBJ1-3; D call uncertain. This CDR3 has 15 amino acids. Germline lookup yields CDR1 MNHEY and CDR2 SVGAGI. The V end lost 0 bases, the J end lost 0 bases, and 6 bases lay between the germline ends. The DNA for the CDR3 is TGTGCCAGCAGTTACTCGAGTAACTCTGGAAACACCATATATTTT. This encodes CASSYSSNSGNTIYF.

This clone came up once. This chain uses TRBV5-6 with TRBJ1-6; 11 bases match TRBD1. Germline V lookup: CDR1 SGHDT, CDR2 YYEEEE. With V trimmed by 3 bases and J by 3 bases, 11 bases remained unmatched. The CDR3 covers 19 residues. DNA of the CDR3: TGTGCCAGCAGCTCCGACCGGGACAGGGGGAACTTCTATAATTCACCCCTCCACTTT. It translates to CASSSDRDRGNFYNSPLHF.

The V gene is TRBV6-5, the J gene TRBJ1-1; 8 nucleotides agree with TRBD1. Germline loops: CDR1 MNHEY, CDR2 SVGAGI. The CDR3 loop spans 15 amino acids. Trimming took 6 bases from V and 5 from J; bases not matched to a gene: 11. The DNA of the CDR3 is TGTGCCAGCAGACCCCCGACAGGGGCAGGGACTGAAGCTTTCTTT. This encodes CASRPPTGAGTEAFF.

DNA for the CDR3: TGCGCCAGCAGCCAAACAGGGGCGCCGGGGTCACCCCTCCACTTT. Encoded protein: CASSQTGAPGSPLHF. V and J are TRBV4-1 and TRBJ1-6; 7 bases are shared with TRBD1. This CDR3 has 15 amino acids. Germline CDR1 MGHRA, CDR2 YSYEKL. The J segment lost 10 bases and the V segment lost 2 bases, leaving 8 bases of the junction unmatched.

The rearrangement uses TRBV5-1 and TRBJ2-1; 10 nucleotides align to TRBD2. This CDR3 comprises 16 residues. The V gene's germline CDR1 is SGHRS and CDR2 YFSETQ. The V and J ends lost 0 bases and 4 bases, in that order; junction bases with no gene match: 4. CDR3 in DNA: TGCGCCAGCAGCTTGGAATCTAGCGGGGGTTACAATGAGCAGTTCTTC. The encoded protein is CASSLESSGGYNEQFF.

This chain connects TRBV25-1 to TRBJ1-3; 7 positions match TRBD1. This CDR3 contains 15 residues. Unmatched junction bases numbered 6, after V lost 3 bases and J lost 4 bases. Per the germline V gene, CDR1 is MGHDK and CDR2 is SYGVNS. The chain's CDR3 is CASSESGTAGNTIYF. The CDR3, as DNA: TGTGCCAGCAGTGAGTCAGGGACAGCCGGAAACACCATATATTTT.

CDR3: CAISESGGTEAFF. CDR3 coding DNA: TGTGCCATCAGTGAGTCAGGCGGCACTGAAGCTTTCTTT. The J gene is TRBJ1-1, the V gene TRBV10-3, with D uncertain. The CDR3 sequence is 13 residues long. Trimming took off 0 bases at V and 4 bases at J, with 6 bases between the two ends. The germline V gene encodes CDR1 ENHRY and CDR2 SYGVKD.

Only one count was recorded for this clone. V and J are TRBV9 and TRBJ1-1; 9 bases map to TRBD1. This CDR3 comprises 15 residues. Germline values: CDR1 SGDLS, CDR2 YYNGEE. Trimming cost V 0 bases and J 4 bases; bases outside gene matches: 4. The CDR3 coding sequence is TGTGCCAGCAGCGTAGCTACAGGGGGCTTCACTGAAGCTTTCTTT. Its translation is CASSVATGGFTEAFF.

V and J are TRBV5-1 and TRBJ1-6; 8 bases match TRBD1. The germline V gene encodes CDR1 SGHRS and CDR2 YFSETQ. Trimming removed 4 bases from V and 7 bases from J; junction bases left unmatched: 7. The CDR3 runs to 15 residues. The CDR3 sequence is CASSNSTGVNSPLHF. CDR3 DNA sequence: TGCGCCAGCAGCAACTCGACAGGGGTGAATTCACCCCTCCACTTT.

The chain has TRBV7-8 and TRBJ2-3; D unclear. Germline loops: CDR1 SGHVS, CDR2 FQNEAQ. The V end lost 4 bases, the J end lost 0 bases, and 14 bases lay between the germline ends. The CDR3 has 16 amino acids. CDR3: CASSSGPPRSTDTQYF. CDR3 in DNA: TGTGCCAGCAGCTCGGGTCCCCCTAGGAGCACAGATACGCAGTATTTT.

This chain joins TRBV4-1 and TRBJ2-5, with 8 bases aligning to TRBD2. After removal of 4 bases from V and 5 bases from J, the junction contained 6 bases not matched to a gene. CDR3 length equals 14 residues. The germline V gene encodes CDR1 MGHRA and CDR2 YSYEKL. The CDR3 bases are TGCGCCAGCAGCCTCGGACGGGGGGGGGAGACCCAGTACTTC. It yields the protein CASSLGRGGETQYF.

The chain carries TRBV9 and TRBJ1-1, with 8 bases aligning to TRBD1. This CDR3 is 14 amino acids long. Germline V CDR1 and CDR2: SGDLS, YYNGEE. V was pared by 4 bases and J by 2 bases, with 4 bases of the junction left unmatched. In nucleotides, the CDR3 is TGTGCCAGCAGCCCGGACAGGGACAACACTGAAGCTTTCTTT. Its protein is CASSPDRDNTEAFF.

This clone occurred once. The gene calls are TRBV6-5 and TRBJ1-2; perhaps TRBD1 as D (6 bases). The germline V and J ends were trimmed by 5 bases and 8 bases, with 21 bases remaining between them. Germline V CDR1 and CDR2: MNHEY, SVGAGI. This CDR3 is 15 amino acids long. DNA of the CDR3: TGTGCCAGCAGTCAGGGGCCCCGGGGAACGGGGGGCTACACCTTC. Translation: CASSQGPRGTGGYTF.

The chain combines TRBV5-1 with TRBJ2-7; a possible D gene is TRBD2 (5 bases). The CDR3 covers 13 residues. The germline CDR1 and CDR2 sequences are SGHRS and YFSETQ. V gave up 4 bases and J gave up 0 bases, with 8 bases separating them. The DNA for the CDR3 is TGCGCCAGCAGCAAGAGGGACTCCTACGAGCAGTACTTC. Translation: CASSKRDSYEQYF.

CDR3 sequence: CASSTRQGGSPLHF. The DNA for the CDR3 is TGTGCCAGTAGTACACGACAGGGGGGATCACCCCTCCACTTT. The chain couples TRBV19 to TRBJ1-6; the match to TRBD1 covers 9 bases. The CDR3 totals 14 residues. Germline trimming cut 4 bases from V and 10 bases from J; bases unmatched to any gene: 5. Germline CDR1 LNHDA, CDR2 SQIVND (reference sequence).

The chain is built from TRBV5-4 and TRBJ2-5, with D possibly being TRBD2 (6 bases). The CDR3 covers 14 residues. Looked up from germline, CDR1 is SGHNT and CDR2 is YYREEE (reference sequence). The V end was cut by 2 bases, the J end by 2 bases, with 10 bases between. The CDR3 sequence is CASSLKLAQETQYF. CDR3 nucleotide sequence: TGTGCCAGCAGCTTAAAGCTAGCGCAAGAGACCCAGTACTTC.

V usage is TRBV2 and J usage is TRBJ1-1, with a tentative D call TRBD1 (6 bases). V lost 1 base to trimming and J lost 1 base, with 7 bases between them. Per the germline V gene, CDR1 is SNHLY and CDR2 is FYNNEI. This CDR3 comprises 14 residues. The CDR3 DNA follows: TGTGCCAGCAGTGAAGGGACAGAGAACACTGAAGCTTTCTTT. Its protein is CASSEGTENTEAFF. Supplemented by reference TRBV2 and TRBJ1-1, the full variable domain reads EPEVTQTPSHQVTQMGQEVILRCVPISNHLYFYWYRQILGQKVEFLVSFYNNEISEKSEIFDDQFSVERPDGSNFTLKIRSTKLEDSAMYFCASSEGTENTEAFFGQGTRLTVV.

This sequence joins TRBV6-5 and TRBJ1-5, with TRBD1 matching 7 bases. The CDR3 length is 14 residues. The V segment lost 6 bases and the J segment 3 bases; nucleotides outside the gene matches: 5. Germline V gives CDR1 MNHEY, CDR2 SVGAGI. The CDR3 here is CASSPGTDNQPQHF. As DNA, the CDR3 is TGTGCCAGCAGCCCCGGGACAGACAATCAGCCCCAGCATTTT.

On this clone itself: The conserved final phenylalanine or tryptophan is absent from the CDR3, which likely points to a read error. The limits of the CDR3 on the DNA are not certain, so only TCRdb's listed CDR3 is given. The chain couples TRBV23-1 to TRBJ1-6; TRBD1 was called by the table and not checked on the DNA. TRBV23-1 is assigned to the ORF class and has an uncertain function. The CDR3 is 10 amino acids in total, end residues counted. The CDR3 is CASSQSRDRL.